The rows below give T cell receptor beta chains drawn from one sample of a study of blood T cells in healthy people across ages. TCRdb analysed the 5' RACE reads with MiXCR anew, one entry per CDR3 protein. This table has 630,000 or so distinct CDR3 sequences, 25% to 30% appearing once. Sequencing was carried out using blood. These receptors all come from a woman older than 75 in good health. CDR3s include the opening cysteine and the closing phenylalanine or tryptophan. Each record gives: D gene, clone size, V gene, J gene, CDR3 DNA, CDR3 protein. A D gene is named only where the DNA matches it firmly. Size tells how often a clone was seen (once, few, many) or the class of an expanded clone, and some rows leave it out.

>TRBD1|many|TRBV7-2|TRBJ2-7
TGTGCCAGCAGCCGGAAACAGGGGATCGAGCAGTACTTC
CASSRKQGIEQYF
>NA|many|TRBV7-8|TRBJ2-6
TGTGCCAGCAGCCGAAGTCCCTTCTCTGGGGCCAACGTCCTGACTTTC
CASSRSPFSGANVLTF
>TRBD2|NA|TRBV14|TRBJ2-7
TGTGCCAGCGGGCTCGGGACTACCTACGAGCAGTACTTC
CASGLGTTYEQYF
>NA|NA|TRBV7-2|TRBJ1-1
TGTGCCAGCAGCTTAAGGGGTTGGGGGGCTGAAGCTTTCTTT
CASSLRGWGAEAFF
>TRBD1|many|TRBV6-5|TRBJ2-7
TGTGCCAGCAGTTTCTATAACAGGGGGGACGGCGAGCAGTACTTC
CASSFYNRGDGEQYF
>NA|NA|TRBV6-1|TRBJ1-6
TGTGCCAGCGACCCAACAGGGATTTCACCCCTCCACTTT
CASDPTGISPLHF
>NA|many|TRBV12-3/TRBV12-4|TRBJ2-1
TGTGCCAGCAGCTTCCCCCGTAGCTCCTACAATGAGCAGTTCTTC
CASSFPRSSYNEQFF
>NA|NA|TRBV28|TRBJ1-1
TGTGCCGGCCGGGGGTTGAATGAAGCTTTCTTT
CAGRGLNEAFF
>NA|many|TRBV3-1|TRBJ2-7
TGTGCCAGCAGCCCTCGGACGAAAACCTACGAGCAGTACTTC
CASSPRTKTYEQYF
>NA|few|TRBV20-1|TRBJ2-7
TGCAGTATCCAGCCCAGACCCTACGAGCAGTACTTC
CSIQPRPYEQYF
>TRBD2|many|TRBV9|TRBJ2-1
TGTGCCAGCAGCTCCGGGCGGGGGGCTGATAGTGAGCAGTTCTTC
CASSSGRGADSEQFF
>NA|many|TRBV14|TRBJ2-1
TGTGCCAGCAGCGACCTGGGGCTGCCCTACAATGAGCAGTTCTTC
CASSDLGLPYNEQFF
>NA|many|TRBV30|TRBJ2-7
TGTGCCTGGACAGGGACACCCCACGAGCAGTACTTC
CAWTGTPHEQYF
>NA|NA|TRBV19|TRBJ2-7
TGTGCCAGTAGTCCGACGGACATTACTTACGAGCAGTACTTC
CASSPTDITYEQYF
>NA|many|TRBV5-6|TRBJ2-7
TGTGCCAGCACGGGGACCTTCGGCGAGCAGTACTTC
CASTGTFGEQYF
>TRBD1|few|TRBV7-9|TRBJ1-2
TGTGCCAGCAGACCGACAGGGGGTTCTTCTAACTATGGCTACACCTTC
CASRPTGGSSNYGYTF
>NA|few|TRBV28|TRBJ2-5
TGTGCCAGCAGTCCCTCCAGGGTAGAGACCCAGTACTTC
CASSPSRVETQYF
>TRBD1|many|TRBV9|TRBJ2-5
TGTGCCAGCAGCTCACCTACAGGGGAAGAGACCCAGTACTTC
CASSSPTGEETQYF
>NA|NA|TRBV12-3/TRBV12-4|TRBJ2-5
TGTGCCAGCAGCCGAACGGGAGCAAGTGAGGAGTACTTC
CASSRTGASEEYF
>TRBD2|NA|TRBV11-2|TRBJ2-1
TGTGCCAGCAGCTTAGCTAGCGGGGGCATAAGGTCGTACAATGGGCAGTTCTTC
CASSLASGGIRSYNGQFF
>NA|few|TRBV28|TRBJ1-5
TGTGCCAGCAGTTTCCTTCAGGGAAGCAATCAGCCCCAGCATTTT
CASSFLQGSNQPQHF
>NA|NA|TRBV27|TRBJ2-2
TGTGCCAGCAGTTTAACGTTCACCGGGGAGCTGTTTTTT
CASSLTFTGELFF
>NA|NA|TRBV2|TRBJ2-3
TGTGCCAGCAGTGCTATAGAGGATACGCAGTATTTT
CASSAIEDTQYF
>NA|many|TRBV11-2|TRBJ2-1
TGTGCCAGCAGCCCCTCCTGGGGCGGGAATGAGCAGTTCTTC
CASSPSWGGNEQFF
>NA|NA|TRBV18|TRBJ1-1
TGTGCCAGCTCACCAGGAGCACTAAACACTGAAGCTTTCTTT
CASSPGALNTEAFF
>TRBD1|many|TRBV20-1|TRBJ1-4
TGCAGTGCTAAACAGGGGGCTCTGGGAACTAATGAAAAACTGTTTTTT
CSAKQGALGTNEKLFF
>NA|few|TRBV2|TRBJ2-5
TGTGCCAGCAGCGTTATTGAGACCCAGTACTTC
CASSVIETQYF
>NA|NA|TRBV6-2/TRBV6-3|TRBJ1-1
TGTGCCAGCAGTTACTCGATTATGGGAGGAAACACTGAAGCTTTCTTT
CASSYSIMGGNTEAFF
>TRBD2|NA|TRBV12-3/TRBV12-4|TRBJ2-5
TGTGCCAGCAGTTCATCCGGGGAGGGAGAGACCCAGTACTTC
CASSSSGEGETQYF
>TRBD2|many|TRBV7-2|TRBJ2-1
TGTGCCAGCAGCTACCCGGGGGGGGAGCAGTTCTTC
CASSYPGGEQFF
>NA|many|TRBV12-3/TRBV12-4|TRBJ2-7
TGTGCCAGCAGTTTTCGGGGCACCTCCTCCTACGAGCAGTACTTC
CASSFRGTSSYEQYF
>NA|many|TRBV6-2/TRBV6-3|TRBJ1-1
TGTGCCAGCAGTTACCTTTCAGGCCGTACTGAAGCTTTCTTT
CASSYLSGRTEAFF
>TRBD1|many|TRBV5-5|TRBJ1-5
TGTGCCAGCAGCTTGGGGATTGACAGGGTGCGACAGCCCCAGCATTTT
CASSLGIDRVRQPQHF
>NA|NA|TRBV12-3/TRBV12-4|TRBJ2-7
TGTGCCAGCAGTTTGGGGACGGGGAGCTCCTACGGGCAGTACTTC
CASSLGTGSSYGQYF
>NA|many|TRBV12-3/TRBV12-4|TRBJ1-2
TGTGCCAGCAGTTTAGTGACAGGTTATGGCTACACCTTC
CASSLVTGYGYTF
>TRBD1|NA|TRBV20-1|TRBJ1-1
TGCAGTGCTAGGAGGGACAGGGACTGGACTGAAGCTTTCTTT
CSARRDRDWTEAFF
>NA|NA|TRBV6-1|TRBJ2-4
TGTGCCAGCAGTGGATCAACCCAAGAGCAGTACTTC
CASSGSTQEQYF
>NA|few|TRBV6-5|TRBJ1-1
TGTGCCAGCAGTTACCCCGGAAACACTGAAGCTTTCTTT
CASSYPGNTEAFF
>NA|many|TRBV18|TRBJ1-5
TGTGCCAGCTCACCACCGGTTGCCAGGGGACATCAGCCCCAGCATTTT
CASSPPVARGHQPQHF
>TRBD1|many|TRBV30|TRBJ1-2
TGTGCCTGGAGCCTGACAGGGGGCGACTACACCTTC
CAWSLTGGDYTF
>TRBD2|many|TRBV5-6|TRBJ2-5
TGTGCCAGCAGCTCCGGGACTAGCGGGGGGGGAAAGACCCAGTACTTC
CASSSGTSGGGKTQYF
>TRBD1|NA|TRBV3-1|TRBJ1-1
TGTGCCAGCAGCCAAGCGCAGGGGGTAAGGACTGAAGCTTTCTTT
CASSQAQGVRTEAFF
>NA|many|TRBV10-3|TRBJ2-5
TGTGCCTACCGTCCGGGGAACCAAGAGACCCAGTACTTC
CAYRPGNQETQYF